This T cell receptor (beta chain) was captured by sequencing in a study of cytomegalovirus exposure and HLA in healthy donors. General study findings and limits: A list of about 160 TCR beta chains associated with cytomegalovirus was given.

CDR1 and CDR2 (germline): MNHNS, SASEGT. The V segment lost 5 bases and the J segment 2 bases; nucleotides outside the gene matches: 5. The CDR3 extends over 14 amino acids. Points on this clone: Its antigen is not known.

Vbeta (60) and Jbeta (13) primers were used in the PCR. Profiled with immunoSEQ multiplex PCR; TCRdb holds only in-frame clones, not every one. Among about 120,000 clones listed, 72% were seen once. Sequenced input: PBMCs. The chain links TRBV6-1 to TRBJ2-5; TRBD1 agrees at 7 bases. The origin of this receptor is a man aged 25 to 40 in good health and CMV-seronegative. CDR3 DNA: TGTGCCAGCAGTAGGGACAGTATACAAGAGACCCAGTACTTC. Its protein product is CASSRDSIQETQYF.